This T cell receptor beta chain stems from a study of regulatory T cells in long-lasting Graves disease. General study findings and limits: TCR diversity was lower in persistent than newly diagnosed Graves' disease.

Described time point: persistent/refractory GD, antithyroid drugs over 5 years with positive TRAb. From RNA extracted from PBMCs, the TCR library was made. Roughly 9 milliliters of peripheral blood were drawn into EDTA tubes. Germline V CDR1 and CDR2: SQVTM, ANQGSEA. The CDR3 runs to 13 residues. Libraries of TCR beta came from iRepertoire HTBI primers plus Arm-PCR of CDR3 regions. TCRdb redid the calling of the multiplex PCR reads with MiXCR, one entry per CDR3 protein. The data contain 300,000 or so distinct CDR3 sequences, 20% of them singletons. This clonotype has only a few counts. The antigen is undetermined. At one end the junction does not follow the germline gene, possibly because of a read error.

The sequence came from a female donor with Graves disease. The V call is TRBV29-1, the J call TRBJ1-2; perhaps TRBD1 as D (5 bases). Sequenced here: peripheral blood mononuclear cells (PBMCs), sampled when the disease was refractory, from a patient treated with antithyroid drugs. The CDR3 spells CGVELQELYGYTF. The CDR3 nucleotides are TGCGGCGTTGAGTTACAGGAGCTCTATGGCTACACCTTC.